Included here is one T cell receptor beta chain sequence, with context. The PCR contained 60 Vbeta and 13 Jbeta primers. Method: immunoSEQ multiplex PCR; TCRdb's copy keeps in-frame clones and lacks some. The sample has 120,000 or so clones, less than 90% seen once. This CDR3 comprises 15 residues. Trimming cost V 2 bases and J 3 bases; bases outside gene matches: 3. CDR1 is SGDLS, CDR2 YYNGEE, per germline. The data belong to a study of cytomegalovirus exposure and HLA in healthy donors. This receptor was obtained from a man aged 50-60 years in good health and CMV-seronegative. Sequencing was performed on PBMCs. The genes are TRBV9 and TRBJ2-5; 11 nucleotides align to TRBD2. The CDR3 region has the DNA TGTGCCAGCAGCGTGGGACTAGCGGTCGAAGAGACCCAGTACTTC. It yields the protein CASSVGLAVEETQYF.